The 4 T cell receptor beta chains given below trace back to one sample, sequenced in a study of CD8+ T cells in alopecia areata. Following extraction, RNA underwent reverse transcription to cDNA, which served as the sequencing template. Assay used: immunoSEQ multiplex PCR; TCRdb lists only in-frame clones, some missing. The sample yields around 290,000 clones, without any singletons. Cutaneous lymph node cells were pooled, and they were sorted using CD4, CD8alpha, NKG2D, NKG2ACE and other markers. Sequencing was carried out using CD4+ T cells sorted from a lymph node. The receptors were gathered from a C3H/HeJ mouse with alopecia areata. The MHC haplotype of the strain is H2-k.

With respect to this clone: Gene names are mouse gene names. Coverage ceases 4 residues before the CDR3 finishes, and the germline J gene fills in the end. The V gene is TRBV19, the J gene TRBJ2-3; 9 bases are shared with TRBD1. In germline, CDR1 is FNHDT, CDR2 SITEND (reference sequence). The CDR3 runs to 16 residues. The V and J ends lost 4 bases and 1 base, in that order; junction bases with no gene match: 7. The covered CDR3 bases are TGTGCCAGCAGTCCCCCCCGGGACAGGGGTGCAGAA. This gives the protein CASSPPRDRGAE. The whole CDR3 protein reads CASSPPRDRGAETLYF.

About this clone: The genes and germline here are from mouse. From the germline J gene comes the end of the CDR3, since the read stops 4 residues before it. This same CDR3 is encoded by further DNA sequences in the sample. The chain uses TRBV5 and TRBJ2-7; 9 bases align to TRBD2. Germline trimming cut 2 bases from V and 2 bases from J; bases unmatched to any gene: 1. Per the germline V gene, CDR1 is LGHNA and CDR2 is YNLKQL (reference sequence). This CDR3 is 14 amino acids long. Incomplete CDR3 DNA: TGTGCCAGCAGCCAACGGGACTGGGCCTAT. Translated: CASSQRDWAY. The entire CDR3 protein reads CASSQRDWAYEQYF.

Note on this clone: The gene names here belong to mouse. The read terminates 4 residues ahead of where the CDR3 ends, so the germline J gene completes it. The chain links TRBV19 to TRBJ2-4, with 8 bases that match TRBD2. The CDR3 is 14 residues long. Germline CDR1 and CDR2: FNHDT and SITEND (reference sequence). The J segment lost 2 bases and the V segment lost 5 bases, leaving 4 bases of the junction unmatched. The CDR3 loop reads CASRTGEDQNTLYF. CDR3 DNA (partial): TGTGCCAGCAGGACTGGGGAGGATCAAAAC.

This clone was picked up a small number of times. All gene names here are mouse names. The CDR3 extends 4 residues past the end of the read, so its final part is completed from the germline J gene. V gene TRBV19 combines with J gene TRBJ2-1; 7 bases match TRBD1. This CDR3 comprises 14 residues. Looked up from germline, CDR1 is FNHDT and CDR2 is SITEND (reference sequence). Trimming cost V 3 bases and J 6 bases; bases outside gene matches: 6. Incomplete CDR3 DNA: TGTGCCAGCAGTAGACAGGGTCGGGGTGCT. Translated: CASSRQGRGA. Given in full, the CDR3 is CASSRQGRGAEQFF.